One and the same sample provided the 27 T cell receptor beta chains below, sequenced in a study of cytomegalovirus exposure and HLA in healthy donors. The PCR used 60 Vbeta and 13 Jbeta primers. TCRdb's copy holds only in-frame clones and misses some; the assay was immunoSEQ multiplex PCR. Of about 160,000 clones listed, about four fifths are singletons. The sample taken for sequencing was PBMCs. Source of these receptors: a man aged 50 to 60 in good health and CMV-seropositive.

V is TRBV19 and J is TRBJ1-2; D is perhaps TRBD1 (6 bases). The ends were cut back, 4 bases at V and 1 base at J, with 16 bases in the middle. This CDR3 spans 16 amino acids. Germline CDR1 is LNHDA and CDR2 is SQIVND (reference sequence). This CDR3 reads CASSRYREAGNYGYTF. CDR3 DNA sequence: TGTGCCAGTAGTAGGTACAGGGAAGCCGGTAACTATGGCTACACCTTC.

As for this clone: The DNA is omitted, as the CDR3 cannot be located on it reliably, and the CDR3 follows TCRdb's listing. The CDR3 here is CAWRFGTGAFHF. The gene calls are TRBV30 and TRBJ1-6; TRBD1, the D gene given by the table, was not confirmed from the DNA. 12 amino acids form the CDR3, both terminal residues included. Germline V gene data show CDR1 as GTSNPN and CDR2 as SVGIG (reference sequence).

The chain joins TRBV6-5 to TRBJ2-7; D may be TRBD1 (6 bases). CDR1 MNHEY and CDR2 SVGAGI come from the germline V gene. This CDR3 is built from 16 residues. Trimming removed 0 bases at V and 2 bases at J, with 14 bases between. In DNA, the CDR3 is TGTGCCAGCAGTTACTCGGGACACCCAGGCCCCTACGAGCAGTACTTC. Its protein product is CASSYSGHPGPYEQYF.

A few counts support this clone. The gene calls are TRBV6-5 and TRBJ2-5; TRBD1 matches 8 bases. Germline CDR1 MNHEY, CDR2 SVGAGI. The CDR3 extends over 15 amino acids. J was trimmed by 2 bases and V by 0 bases; bases with no gene match: 2. The CDR3 DNA is TGTGCCAGCAGTTACTCGAGGGACAGGCAAGAGACCCAGTACTTC. It specifies CASSYSRDRQETQYF.

J is TRBJ2-7 and V is TRBV28; D ambiguous. The CDR3 is 14 amino acids. The germline gives CDR1 MDHEN, CDR2 SYDVKM. Trimming stripped 7 bases from V and 1 base from J, with 14 bases between. The CDR3 region is CASTQHPDSYEQYF. Here the CDR3 DNA reads TGTGCCAGCACCCAACACCCAGATTCCTACGAGCAGTACTTC.

The chain combines TRBV28 with TRBJ2-7; 12 bases are a match to TRBD2. The CDR3 contains 21 residues. V lost 6 bases and J lost 3; bases outside the gene matches: 24. The germline V gene has CDR1 MDHEN and CDR2 SYDVKM. CDR3 loop: CASSHTMLQGLAGQKDYEQYF. The CDR3 nucleotides read TGTGCCAGCAGCCATACCATGCTCCAAGGACTAGCGGGGCAGAAGGACTACGAGCAGTACTTC.

V gene TRBV27 combines with J gene TRBJ2-7; TRBD1 matches at 8 bases. V dropped 3 bases and J dropped 1; count of bases not matched to a gene: 2. Germline-derived CDR1 and CDR2 are MNHEY and SMNVEV (reference sequence). This CDR3 comprises 14 residues. The CDR3 sequence: CASSLGTGSYEQYF. The CDR3 DNA reads TGTGCCAGCAGTTTGGGGACAGGTTCCTACGAGCAGTACTTC.

V and J are TRBV19 and TRBJ2-1; 9 bases are shared with TRBD1. Trimming cost V 3 bases and J 6 bases; bases outside gene matches: 12. The CDR3 is made up of 17 amino acids. Per germline, CDR1 LNHDA and CDR2 SQIVND (reference sequence). The CDR3 DNA is TGTGCCAGTAGTATGCCTCCGGGGACAGGGATCCCCAATGAGCAGTTCTTC. Translating gives CASSMPPGTGIPNEQFF.

V is TRBV6-6 and J is TRBJ2-1; 8 nucleotides agree with TRBD2. V dropped 5 bases and J dropped 2; count of bases not matched to a gene: 8. The length of the CDR3 is 16 residues. CDR1 MNHNY and CDR2 SVGAGI come from the germline V gene (reference sequence). The CDR3 reads CASSPTSAGPYNEQFF. CDR3 nucleotide sequence: TGTGCCAGCAGTCCGACTAGCGCCGGGCCCTACAATGAGCAGTTCTTC.

The V gene is TRBV7-9, the J gene TRBJ2-7, with 10 bases identical to TRBD1. V lost 5 bases to trimming and J lost 5 bases; unmatched junction nucleotides: 15. Germline V gene sequence: CDR1 SEHNR, CDR2 FQNEAQ (reference sequence). CDR3 length equals 17 residues. DNA for the CDR3: TGTGCCAGCAGCAAAGAGTGGTTGGGGACAGGGGATAACGAGCAGTACTTC. Residues: CASSKEWLGTGDNEQYF.

The sample holds one count of this clone. V usage is TRBV30 and J usage is TRBJ1-2; no clear D. Germline-derived CDR1 and CDR2 are GTSNPN and SVGIG (reference sequence). The CDR3 is 13 residues long. V dropped 2 bases and J dropped 3 bases, with 10 bases sitting between them. CDR3 nucleotides: TGTGCCTGGAGTCAGAGGGCGGACTATGGCTACACCTTC. This encodes CAWSQRADYGYTF.

This clone was seen a handful of times. This sequence joins TRBV7-2 and TRBJ1-3; D unresolved. This CDR3 comprises 15 residues. Germline V gene lookup returns CDR1 SGHTA and CDR2 FQGNSA. Trimming stripped 4 bases from V and 0 bases from J, with 10 bases between. Written as DNA, the CDR3 is TGTGCCAGCAGCTCATACACCAGCTCTGGAAACACCATATATTTT. Its protein is CASSSYTSSGNTIYF.

V and J are TRBV9 and TRBJ2-7, with D uncertain. The V and J ends lost 0 bases and 5 bases respectively, with 9 bases between them. Germline lookup yields CDR1 SGDLS and CDR2 YYNGEE. The CDR3 length is 13 residues. CDR3 DNA sequence: TGTGCCAGCAGCGTAGCGTTCTTCGACGAGCAGTACTTC. Amino acid sequence: CASSVAFFDEQYF. Full variable domain (remainder filled in from reference TRBV9 and TRBJ2-7): DSGVTQTPKHLITATGQRVTLRCSPRSGDLSVYWYQQSLDQGLQFLIQYYNGEERAKGNILERFSAQQFPDLHSELNLSSLELGDSALYFCASSVAFFDEQYFGPGTRLTVT.

Here the CDR3 reads CASSLGLAGVEQYF. The CDR3 DNA is TGTGCCAGCAGCCTAGGACTAGCGGGAGTCGAGCAGTACTTC. The chain couples TRBV4-2 to TRBJ2-7; TRBD2 matches at 13 bases. V was clipped by 4 bases and J by 6 bases; unmatched bases: 3. This CDR3 is built from 14 residues. Germline values: CDR1 LGHNA, CDR2 YNFKEQ.

The chain is built from TRBV6-5 and TRBJ1-2; perhaps TRBD1 as D (5 bases). The ends were cut back, 6 bases at V and 4 bases at J, with 15 bases in the middle. The CDR3 runs 14 residues. The germline V gene encodes CDR1 MNHEY and CDR2 SVGAGI. This CDR3 is CASRTGRDPYGYTF. DNA for the CDR3: TGTGCCAGCAGGACCGGCAGGGATCCCTATGGCTACACCTTC.

The rearrangement uses TRBV7-3 and TRBJ2-7; TRBD2 agrees at 8 bases. The V segment lost 5 bases and the J segment 9 bases; nucleotides outside the gene matches: 12. Germline CDR1 reads SGHTA; CDR2 reads FQGTGA. The length of the CDR3 is 14 residues. The CDR3 region has the DNA TGTGCCAGCAGCGCCGGCAGCGGGAGTATTGTGCAGTACTTC. Translating it yields CASSAGSGSIVQYF.

The V call is TRBV6-6, the J call TRBJ2-2, with D possibly matching TRBD1 (5 bases). From germline, CDR1 is MNHNY and CDR2 SVGAGI (reference sequence). V shed 0 bases and J shed 6 bases, with 11 bases lying between them. The CDR3 length is 15 residues. DNA for the CDR3: TGTGCCAGCAGTTACTCTGGGGCTAGTCCCGGGGAGCTGTTTTTT. Protein product: CASSYSGASPGELFF.

This clone came up a few times. The same CDR3 also results from other DNA sequences found in this sample. The gene calls are TRBV30 and TRBJ1-3; 12 nucleotides align to TRBD1. This CDR3 has 16 residues. Trimming removed 1 base from V and 4 bases from J; junction bases left unmatched: 5. The germline gives CDR1 GTSNPN, CDR2 SVGIG (reference sequence). CDR3 loop: CAWSEGTGGEGNTIYF. The CDR3 coding sequence is TGTGCCTGGAGTGAAGGGACAGGGGGCGAAGGAAACACCATATATTTT.

This chain connects TRBV7-2 to TRBJ2-5; TRBD2 matches 9 bases. CDR3 length: 14 residues. The germline V gene encodes CDR1 SGHTA and CDR2 FQGNSA. V was pared by 6 bases and J by 3 bases, with 5 bases of the junction left unmatched. The CDR3 loop reads CASRPGTSKETQYF. The CDR3 nucleotides read TGTGCCAGCAGACCCGGGACTAGCAAAGAGACCCAGTACTTC.

V gene TRBV7-3 combines with J gene TRBJ2-1; 7 bases fit TRBD2. Per germline, CDR1 SGHTA and CDR2 FQGTGA. The CDR3 is made up of 15 amino acids. Trimming at V came to 8 bases and at J to 4 bases, leaving 11 bases not matched to a gene. The CDR3 protein is CASSAAAGVYNEQFF. As DNA, the CDR3 is TGTGCCAGCTCGGCCGCTGCGGGGGTATACAATGAGCAGTTCTTC.

V is TRBV16 and J is TRBJ1-2; weak D call: TRBD1 (5 bases). V gave up 4 bases and J gave up 4 bases, with 13 bases separating them. This CDR3 has 14 amino acids. Germline CDR1 and CDR2: KGHSY and FQNENV. This chain's CDR3 is CASSLPGGFYGYTF. CDR3 in DNA: TGTGCCAGCAGCCTCCCCGGGGGATTCTATGGCTACACCTTC.

The J gene is TRBJ2-5, the V gene TRBV5-4; TRBD2 agrees at 9 bases. Germline CDR1 SGHNT, CDR2 YYREEE (reference sequence). The CDR3 spans 13 residues. The V gene end was trimmed by 5 bases and the J gene end by 5 bases; junction bases not matched to a gene: 4. The CDR3 nucleotides read TGTGCCAGCAGGCGGGGGGGCGATGAGACCCAGTACTTC. Its translation is CASRRGGDETQYF.

This clone was counted a few times. This sequence joins TRBV11-2 and TRBJ2-2; the match to TRBD2 covers 9 bases. V lost 5 bases, J lost 7 bases, and 11 bases stayed unmatched. The germline V gene encodes CDR1 SGHAT and CDR2 FQNNGV. The CDR3 length is 16 residues. The CDR3 sequence: CASSPNLAGDVGELFF. The CDR3 nucleotides are TGTGCCAGCAGCCCAAATTTAGCGGGAGATGTCGGGGAGCTGTTTTTT.

The chain employs TRBV21-1 and TRBJ2-7; the D call of TRBD1 is as the table states it, not checked on the DNA. TRBV21-1 is listed as a pseudogene. The CDR3 extends over 14 amino acids. The CDR3 coding sequence is TGTGCCAGCAGCTCCCTGGGCAGCACCTACGAGCAGTACTTC. This translates into CASSSLGSTYEQYF.

This chain uses TRBV6-4 with TRBJ2-7; TRBD2 matches at 8 bases. The V gene's germline CDR1 is MRHNA and CDR2 SNTAGT. This CDR3 contains 13 residues. The junction had 7 bases not matched to a gene; V was cut back by 11 bases and J by 1 base. The CDR3 sequence is CAPTQRESYEQYF. As DNA, the CDR3 is TGTGCCCCCACCCAGCGGGAGTCCTACGAGCAGTACTTC.

The rearrangement joins TRBV2 to TRBJ2-1, with 8 bases lining up with TRBD2. Germline V lookup: CDR1 SNHLY, CDR2 FYNNEI. V was clipped by 3 bases and J by 3 bases; unmatched bases: 1. The CDR3 loop spans 14 amino acids. CDR3 coding DNA: TGTGCCAGCAGTGACGGGGGGGGCTACAATGAGCAGTTCTTC. Residues: CASSDGGGYNEQFF.

V gene TRBV29-1 combines with J gene TRBJ2-3, with TRBD2 matching 10 bases. CDR1 and CDR2 (germline): SQVTM, ANQGSEA. This CDR3 has 14 residues. The ends lost 4 bases at V and 3 bases at J; junction bases unmatched: 4. Here the CDR3 DNA reads TGCAGCGTTGTGGGGACTAGCGCGACAGATACGCAGTATTTT. It encodes CSVVGTSATDTQYF.